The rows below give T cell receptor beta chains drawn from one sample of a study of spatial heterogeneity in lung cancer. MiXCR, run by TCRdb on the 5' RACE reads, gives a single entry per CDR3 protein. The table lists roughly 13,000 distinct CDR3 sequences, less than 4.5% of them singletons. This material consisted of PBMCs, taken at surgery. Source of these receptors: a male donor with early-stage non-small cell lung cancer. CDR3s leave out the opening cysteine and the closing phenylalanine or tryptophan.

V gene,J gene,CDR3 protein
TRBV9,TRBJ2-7,ASSATDRDYTYEQY
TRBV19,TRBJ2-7,ASRPRGGRDYEQY
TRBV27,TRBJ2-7,ASSLSGDRGHGQY
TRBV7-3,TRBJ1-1,ASSPTSPMNTEAF
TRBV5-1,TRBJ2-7,ASRSPGGYEQY
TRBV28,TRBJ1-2,ASSPTRTGHGTYT
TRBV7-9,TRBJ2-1,ASSLAEGEQF
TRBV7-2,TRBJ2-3,ASSPWDRGQDTQY
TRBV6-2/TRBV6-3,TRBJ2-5,ASTLAGVRETQY
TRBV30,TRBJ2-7,AWSVRTSGKYEQY
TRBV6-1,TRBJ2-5,ASSEGTEQETQY
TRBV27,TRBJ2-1,ASSTSAGYNEQF
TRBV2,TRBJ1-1,ASTRDPGQGVNTEAF
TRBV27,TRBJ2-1,ASRALAGGNEQF
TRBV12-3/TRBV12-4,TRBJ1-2,ASSFGRGVHGYT
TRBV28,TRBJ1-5,ASSLRTGHQPQH
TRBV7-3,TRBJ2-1,ASSVQGLAGVGTYNEQF
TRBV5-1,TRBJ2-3,ASGRRDTQY
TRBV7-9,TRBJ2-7,ASSDGQGSLYEQY
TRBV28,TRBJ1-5,ASSFEDRRNQPQH
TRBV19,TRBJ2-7,ASSYAGSKNYEQY
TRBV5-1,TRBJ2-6,ASSLAEGGANVLT
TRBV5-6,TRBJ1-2,ASRQGSGINYGYT
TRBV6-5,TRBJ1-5,ASRRQGLNQPQH
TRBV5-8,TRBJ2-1,ASTWDVKYNEQF
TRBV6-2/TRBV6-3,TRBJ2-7,ASSYVIYEQY
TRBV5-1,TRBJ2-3,ASSPLGEGPDTQY
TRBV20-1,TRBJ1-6,SAHPQGNYNSPLH
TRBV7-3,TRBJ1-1,ASSLSWGTEAF
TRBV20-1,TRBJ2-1,SARDWGLAGGNEQF
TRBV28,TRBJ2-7,ASRLLPGTSATYEQY
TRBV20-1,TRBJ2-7,SARGGNYEQY
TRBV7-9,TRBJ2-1,ASSLDYREQF
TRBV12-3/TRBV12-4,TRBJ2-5,ASSLRGYETQY
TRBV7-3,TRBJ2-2,ASSPPGLEATGELF
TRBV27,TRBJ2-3,ASRPGVSSTDTQY
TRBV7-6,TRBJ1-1,ASSFAGDTEAF
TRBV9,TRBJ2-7,ASSEGPGLAGFEQY
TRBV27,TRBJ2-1,ASSSGVEQF
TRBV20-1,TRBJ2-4,SARDEGPDIQY
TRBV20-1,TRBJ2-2,SARAGTGDTGELF
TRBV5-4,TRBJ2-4,ASSLGGTGGNIQY
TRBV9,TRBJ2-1,ASSVGQGAGDEQF
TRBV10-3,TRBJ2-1,AIRQGLAGDVGYNEQF
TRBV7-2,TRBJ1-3,ASSPAGSGNTIY
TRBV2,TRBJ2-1,ASSDAARYEQF
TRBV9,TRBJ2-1,ASSSRLAGIHEQF
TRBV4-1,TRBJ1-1,ASSQAPREWGMNTEAF
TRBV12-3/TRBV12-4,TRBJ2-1,ASSLGHGTEQF
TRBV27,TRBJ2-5,ASSLTRRETQY
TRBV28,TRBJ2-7,ASSPALLRYEQY
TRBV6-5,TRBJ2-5,ASSYGWEELETQY
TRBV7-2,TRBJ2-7,ASSSRTSARTYEQY
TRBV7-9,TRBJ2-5,ASSFSQETQY
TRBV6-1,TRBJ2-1,ASRPGLAGNNEQF